This T cell receptor (beta chain) was recorded in a study of cytomegalovirus exposure and HLA in healthy donors. Use of 60 Vbeta and 13 Jbeta primers characterized the PCR. Sequenced by immunoSEQ multiplex PCR; TCRdb stores in-frame clones only, minus some. Seen here are 65,000 to 85,000 clones, approximately 67% observed once, and the top ten hold about 1.9%. Points from the study as a whole: Sequence variants that were highly shared formed a cluster that was likely a sequencing artifact. Accurate predictions that matched the HLA-A and HLA-B alleles of most subjects were reportedly made from TCR beta sequences. In a later analysis, approximately 15,000 TCR beta sequences were associated with HLA alleles at 0.05 false discovery rate.

This clone showed up just a few times. Its matching antigen is unknown. This TCR was sampled from a woman aged 25 to 39 in good health and CMV-seronegative. Sequencing was performed on PBMCs.

CDR3 sequence: CASSQAGGNTGELFF. The CDR3 bases are TGCGCCAGCAGCCAAGCAGGGGGCAACACCGGGGAGCTGTTTTTT. V gene TRBV4-3 combines with J gene TRBJ2-2, with 8 bases lining up with TRBD1. The CDR3 extends over 15 amino acids. CDR1 is LGHNA, CDR2 YSLEER, per germline. J lost 2 bases, V lost 1 base, and 0 bases had no gene match.